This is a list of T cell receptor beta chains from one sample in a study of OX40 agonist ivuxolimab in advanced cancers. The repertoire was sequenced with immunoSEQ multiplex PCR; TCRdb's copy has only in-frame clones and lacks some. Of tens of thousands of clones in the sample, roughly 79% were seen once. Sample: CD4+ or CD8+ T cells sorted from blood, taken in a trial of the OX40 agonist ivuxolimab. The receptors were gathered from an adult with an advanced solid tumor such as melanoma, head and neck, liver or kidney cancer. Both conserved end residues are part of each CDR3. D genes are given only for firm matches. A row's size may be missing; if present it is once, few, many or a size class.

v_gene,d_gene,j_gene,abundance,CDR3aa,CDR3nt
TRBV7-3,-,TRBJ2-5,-,CASSLTAGEETQYF,TGTGCCAGCAGCTTGACGGCCGGGGAAGAGACCCAGTACTTC
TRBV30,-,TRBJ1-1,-,CAWSGGMNTEAFF,TGTGCCTGGAGTGGGGGGATGAACACTGAAGCTTTCTTT
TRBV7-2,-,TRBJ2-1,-,CASSTVRGLGRNEQFF,TGTGCCAGCAGCACAGTCCGGGGCCTCGGTAGGAATGAGCAGTTCTTC
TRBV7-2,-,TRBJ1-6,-,CASSVQGNNSPLHF,TGTGCCAGCAGCGTTCAGGGGAATAATTCACCCCTCCACTTT
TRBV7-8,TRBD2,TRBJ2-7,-,CASSFRLAAYEQYF,TGTGCCAGCAGCTTTCGACTAGCGGCCTACGAGCAGTACTTC
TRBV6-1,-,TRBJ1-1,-,CASSGAFPLNTEAFF,TGTGCCAGCTCCGGGGCGTTCCCCTTGAACACTGAAGCTTTCTTT
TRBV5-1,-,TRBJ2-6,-,CASSLLGRAGANVLTF,TGCGCCAGCAGCTTGCTGGGCAGAGCTGGGGCCAACGTCCTGACTTTC
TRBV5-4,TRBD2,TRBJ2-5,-,CASSFDSSGRETQYF,TGTGCCAGCAGCTTCGATTCTAGCGGGCGAGAGACCCAGTACTTC
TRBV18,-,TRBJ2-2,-,CASSPPVSNTGELFF,TGTGCCAGCTCACCACCGGTTTCGAACACCGGGGAGCTGTTTTTT
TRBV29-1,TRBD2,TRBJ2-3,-,CSVGALAGAPSTDTQYF,TGCAGCGTTGGAGCGCTAGCGGGGGCACCTAGCACAGATACGCAGTATTTT
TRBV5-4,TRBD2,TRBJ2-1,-,CASSQGGLEAYNEQFF,TGTGCCAGCAGCCAGGGAGGGTTGGAGGCCTACAATGAGCAGTTCTTC
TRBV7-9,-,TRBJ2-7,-,CASSPGDEQYF,TGTGCCAGCAGCCCAGGCGACGAGCAGTACTTC
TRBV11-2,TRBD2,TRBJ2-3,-,CASSQEGLAGSDTQYF,TGTGCCAGCAGCCAGGAAGGGCTAGCGGGTAGTGATACGCAGTATTTT
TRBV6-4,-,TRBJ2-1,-,CASSDMAGYNEQFF,TGTGCCAGCAGTGACATGGCAGGCTACAATGAGCAGTTCTTC
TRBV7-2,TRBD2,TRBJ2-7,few,CASSLFTTSGTPYF,TGTGCCAGCAGCTTATTTACAACTAGCGGGACACCTTACTTC
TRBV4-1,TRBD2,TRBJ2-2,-,CASSLHTSGGNTGELFF,TGCGCCAGCAGCCTGCATACTAGCGGGGGAAACACCGGGGAGCTGTTTTTT
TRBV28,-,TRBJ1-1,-,CASSHPRVRGTEAFF,TGTGCCAGCAGTCATCCAAGGGTAAGGGGTACTGAAGCTTTCTTT
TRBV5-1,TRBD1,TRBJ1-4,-,CASSLGQGRGEKLFF,TGCGCCAGCAGCCTAGGACAGGGGAGAGGGGAAAAACTGTTTTTT
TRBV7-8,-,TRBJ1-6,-,CASSRRGGSYNSPLHF,TGTGCCAGCAGCCGAAGGGGGGGCTCCTATAATTCACCCCTCCACTTT
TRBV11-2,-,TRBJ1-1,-,CASSRDTGEAFF,TGTGCCAGCAGCCGGGACACTGGTGAAGCTTTCTTT